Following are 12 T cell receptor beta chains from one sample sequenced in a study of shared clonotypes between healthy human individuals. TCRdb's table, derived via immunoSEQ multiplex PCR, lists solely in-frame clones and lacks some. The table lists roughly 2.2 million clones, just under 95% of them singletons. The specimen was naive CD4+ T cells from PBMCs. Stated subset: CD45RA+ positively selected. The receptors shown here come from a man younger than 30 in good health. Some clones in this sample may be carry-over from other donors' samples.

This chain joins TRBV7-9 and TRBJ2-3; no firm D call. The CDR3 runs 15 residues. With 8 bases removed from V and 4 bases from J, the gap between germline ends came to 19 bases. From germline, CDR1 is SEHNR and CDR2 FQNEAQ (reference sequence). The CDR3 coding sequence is TGTGCCAGCCGTCCCCCCGGGCTAGGCGCAGATACGCAGTATTTT. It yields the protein CASRPPGLGADTQYF.

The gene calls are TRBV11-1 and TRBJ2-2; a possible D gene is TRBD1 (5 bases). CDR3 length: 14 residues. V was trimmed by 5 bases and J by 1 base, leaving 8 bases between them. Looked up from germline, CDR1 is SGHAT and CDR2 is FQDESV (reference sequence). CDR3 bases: TGTGCCAGCAGCCCCACAGGGAACACCGGGGAGCTGTTTTTT. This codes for CASSPTGNTGELFF. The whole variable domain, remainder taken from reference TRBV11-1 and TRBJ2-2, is EAEVAQSPRYKITEKSQAVAFWCDPISGHATLYWYRQILGQGPELLVQFQDESVVDDSQLPKDRFSAERLKGVDSTLKIQPAELGDSAMYLCASSPTGNTGELFFGEGSRLTVL.

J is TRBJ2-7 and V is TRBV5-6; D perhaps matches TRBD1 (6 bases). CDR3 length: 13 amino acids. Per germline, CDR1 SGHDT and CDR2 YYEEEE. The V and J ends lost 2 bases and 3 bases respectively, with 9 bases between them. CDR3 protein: CASSLIGGYEQYF. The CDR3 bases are TGTGCCAGCAGCTTAATAGGGGGCTACGAGCAGTACTTC.

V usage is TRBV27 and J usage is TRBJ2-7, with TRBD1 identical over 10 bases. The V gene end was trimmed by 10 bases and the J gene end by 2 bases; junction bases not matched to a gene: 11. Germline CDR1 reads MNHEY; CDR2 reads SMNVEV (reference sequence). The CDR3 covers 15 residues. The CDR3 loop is CATRMWGQGTYEQYF. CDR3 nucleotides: TGTGCCACGCGGATGTGGGGACAGGGGACCTACGAGCAGTACTTC.

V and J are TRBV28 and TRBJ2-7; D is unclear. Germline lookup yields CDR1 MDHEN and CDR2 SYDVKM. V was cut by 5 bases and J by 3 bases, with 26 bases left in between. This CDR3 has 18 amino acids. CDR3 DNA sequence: TGTGCCAGCAGTCGGATTTTTAGTGGCCGGAGCCTCGTCTACGAGCAGTACTTC. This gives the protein CASSRIFSGRSLVYEQYF.

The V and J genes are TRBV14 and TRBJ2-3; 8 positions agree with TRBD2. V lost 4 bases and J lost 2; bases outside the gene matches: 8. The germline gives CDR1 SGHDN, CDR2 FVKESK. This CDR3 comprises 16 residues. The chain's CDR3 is CASSPGGSGVTDTQYF. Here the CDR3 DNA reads TGTGCCAGCAGCCCCGGGGGTAGCGGGGTCACAGATACGCAGTATTTT.

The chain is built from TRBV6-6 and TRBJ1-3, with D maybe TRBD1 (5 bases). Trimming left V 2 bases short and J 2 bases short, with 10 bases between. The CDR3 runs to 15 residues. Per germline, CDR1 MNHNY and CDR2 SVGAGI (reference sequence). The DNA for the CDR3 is TGTGCCAGCAGTTACGGGACGGCGACTGGAAACACCATATATTTT. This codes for CASSYGTATGNTIYF.

The CDR3 sequence is CASSVAGMYGYTF. In DNA, the CDR3 is TGTGCCAGCAGTGTAGCAGGCATGTACGGCTACACCTTC. The chain is built from TRBV2 and TRBJ1-2; D not resolved. This CDR3 is built from 13 residues. Germline CDR1 SNHLY, CDR2 FYNNEI. The V gene lost 4 bases and the J gene lost 8 bases, with 14 bases spanning the gap.

CDR3: CSVERGGGELFF. The CDR3 DNA sequence: TGCAGCGTTGAAAGGGGGGGCGGGGAGCTGTTTTTT. This chain links TRBV29-1 with TRBJ2-2, with D possibly matching TRBD2 (7 bases). The CDR3 extends over 12 amino acids. Trimming removed 2 bases at V and 7 bases at J, with 8 bases between. The germline V gene encodes CDR1 SQVTM and CDR2 ANQGSEA.

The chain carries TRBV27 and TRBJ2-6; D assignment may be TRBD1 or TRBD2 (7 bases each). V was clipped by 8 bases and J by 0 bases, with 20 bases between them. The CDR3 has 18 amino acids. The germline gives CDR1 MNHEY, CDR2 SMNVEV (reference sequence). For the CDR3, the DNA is TGTGCCAGCCGCGGGCAGGGGGGGAAGAGCTCTGGGGCCAACGTCCTGACTTTC. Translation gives CASRGQGGKSSGANVLTF.

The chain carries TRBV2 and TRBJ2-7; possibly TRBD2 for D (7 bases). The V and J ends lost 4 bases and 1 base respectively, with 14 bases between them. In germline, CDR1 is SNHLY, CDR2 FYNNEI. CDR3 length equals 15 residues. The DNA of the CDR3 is TGTGCCAGCAGTGCCGGGGGCGGGGGTTCCTACGAGCAGTACTTC. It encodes CASSAGGGGSYEQYF.

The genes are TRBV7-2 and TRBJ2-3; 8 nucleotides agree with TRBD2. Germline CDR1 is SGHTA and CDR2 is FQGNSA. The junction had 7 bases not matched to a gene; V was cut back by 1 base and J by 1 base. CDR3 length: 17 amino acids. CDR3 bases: TGTGCCAGCAGCTTAGTGGCGGGAGGCGGGGGCACAGATACGCAGTATTTT. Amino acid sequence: CASSLVAGGGGTDTQYF.